The entry below gives a single T cell receptor beta chain sequence along with its context. Method: immunoSEQ multiplex PCR; TCRdb's copy keeps in-frame clones and lacks some. The profile shows about 62,000 clones, nearly 90% of them singletons. This specimen belongs to a study of technical replicates of blood from a few donors. This clonotype was sampled from a human donor in good health. Some clones in this sample may be carry-over from other donors' samples. Source material: PBMCs.

This CDR3 reads CASALTGNSYEQYF. The CDR3 DNA sequence: TGTGCCAGCGCCCTGACGGGGAACTCCTACGAGCAGTACTTC. The V and J genes are TRBV18 and TRBJ2-7, with D perhaps matching TRBD2 (5 bases). Per germline, CDR1 KGHSH and CDR2 LQKENI. V dropped 8 bases and J dropped 0 bases, with 14 bases sitting between them. The length of the CDR3 is 14 residues.